This T cell receptor (beta chain) was sequenced in a study of blood T cell repertoires in COVID-19. The V gene's germline CDR1 is SGHVS and CDR2 FNYEAQ. The CDR3 extends over 15 amino acids. V dropped 5 bases and J dropped 0 bases, with 10 bases sitting between them. This table comes from immunoSEQ multiplex PCR, and its TCRdb copy is limited to in-frame clones, with some not included. The sample consists of about 64,000 clones, 65% to 90% of them appearing once. This clonotype was sampled from a man over 45 with active COVID-19. The chain couples TRBV7-6 to TRBJ2-2, with no clear D. The sequencing input was peripheral blood. For the CDR3, the DNA is TGTGCCAGCAGCCGGTCCTCGACGAACACCGGGGAGCTGTTTTTT. Its protein product is CASSRSSTNTGELFF.